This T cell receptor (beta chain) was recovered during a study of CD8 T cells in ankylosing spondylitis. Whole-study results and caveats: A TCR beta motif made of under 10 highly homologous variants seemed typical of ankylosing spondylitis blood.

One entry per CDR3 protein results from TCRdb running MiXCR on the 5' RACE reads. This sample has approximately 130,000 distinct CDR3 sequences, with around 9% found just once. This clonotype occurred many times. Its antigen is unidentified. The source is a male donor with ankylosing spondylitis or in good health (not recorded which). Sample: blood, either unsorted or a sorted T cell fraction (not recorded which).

Here the CDR3 DNA reads TGCGCCAGCAGCTTTCAGGGTGAGGAGACCCAGTACTTC. This gives the protein CASSFQGEETQYF. The chain carries TRBV5-1 and TRBJ2-5, with D perhaps matching TRBD1 (5 bases). This CDR3 has 13 amino acids. Per germline, CDR1 SGHRS and CDR2 YFSETQ. The V end lost 2 bases, the J end lost 5 bases, and 10 bases lay between the germline ends.